The rows below give T cell receptor beta chains drawn from one sample of a study of metastatic and nonmetastatic thyroid tumors. Via MiXCR, TCRdb re-called the PCR reads. The sample has about 92,000 clones, 15% seen once. The sequencing input was blood. The receptors originated from a female donor with papillary thyroid cancer or a benign thyroid nodule (not recorded which). Some clones in this sample may be carry-over from other donors' samples. Each CDR3 is given with its conserved first and last residue. A D gene is named only where the DNA matches it firmly. Expanded clones get a size class; other rows say once, few or many, or leave the size out.

clone_size: many; v_call: TRBV6-1; d_call: TRBD1; j_call: TRBJ2-1; cdr3_nt: TGTGCCAGCAGATTCGACACAGGGGCCGACTACAATGAGCAGTTCTTC; cdr3_aa: CASRFDTGADYNEQFF
clone_size: -; v_call: TRBV7-9; d_call: -; j_call: TRBJ2-7; cdr3_nt: TGTGCCAGCGGCCCCCGGGACATGGCCTACGAGCAGTACTTC; cdr3_aa: CASGPRDMAYEQYF
clone_size: many; v_call: TRBV24-1; d_call: -; j_call: TRBJ2-1; cdr3_nt: TGTGCCACCAGTTACAAGGATGAGCAGTTCTTC; cdr3_aa: CATSYKDEQFF
clone_size: many; v_call: TRBV19; d_call: TRBD1; j_call: TRBJ1-2; cdr3_nt: TGTGCCAGTAGTCGAACAGGGGAAGGTAATGGCTACACCTTC; cdr3_aa: CASSRTGEGNGYTF
clone_size: -; v_call: TRBV19; d_call: TRBD1; j_call: TRBJ1-1; cdr3_nt: TGTGCCAGTAGACAGGGGACAGAAGCTTTCTTT; cdr3_aa: CASRQGTEAFF
clone_size: many; v_call: TRBV7-6; d_call: -; j_call: TRBJ2-4; cdr3_nt: TGTGCCAGCAGCTTAGAGGGAGTGGGTTTGGCCAAAAACATTCAGTACTTC; cdr3_aa: CASSLEGVGLAKNIQYF
clone_size: -; v_call: TRBV19; d_call: -; j_call: TRBJ1-5; cdr3_nt: TGTGCCACACAAACCCTCGGTGGGGGGGGGAATCAGCCCCAGCATTTT; cdr3_aa: CATQTLGGGGNQPQHF
clone_size: many; v_call: TRBV3-1; d_call: -; j_call: TRBJ1-6; cdr3_nt: TGTGCCAGCAGCCCCTCCGGGCGCTCCTATAATTCACCCCTCCACTTT; cdr3_aa: CASSPSGRSYNSPLHF
clone_size: many; v_call: TRBV2; d_call: -; j_call: TRBJ2-2; cdr3_nt: TGTGCCAGCAGTGATATAGGGGGTGGCACCGGGGAGCTGTTTTTT; cdr3_aa: CASSDIGGGTGELFF
clone_size: -; v_call: TRBV30; d_call: -; j_call: TRBJ1-6; cdr3_nt: TGTGCCTGGGAGAGCTCCTATAATTCACCCCTCCACTTT; cdr3_aa: CAWESSYNSPLHF
clone_size: few; v_call: TRBV27; d_call: -; j_call: TRBJ2-3; cdr3_nt: TGTGCCTCACGTTCCTCAGATACGCAGTATTTT; cdr3_aa: CASRSSDTQYF
clone_size: -; v_call: TRBV20-1; d_call: -; j_call: TRBJ1-2; cdr3_nt: TGCAGTCCCCGGGGCTGTTATGTCTACACCTTC; cdr3_aa: CSPRGCYVYTF
clone_size: many; v_call: TRBV6-4; d_call: -; j_call: TRBJ2-6; cdr3_nt: TGTGCCAGCGGGGACAACGAAAGGACTGGGGCCAACGTCCTGACTTTC; cdr3_aa: CASGDNERTGANVLTF
clone_size: many; v_call: TRBV24-1; d_call: TRBD1; j_call: TRBJ2-2; cdr3_nt: TGTGCCACCAGTGGTTCACCGGGACAGGGCGACACCGGGGAGCTGTTTTTT; cdr3_aa: CATSGSPGQGDTGELFF
clone_size: many; v_call: TRBV12-3/TRBV12-4; d_call: -; j_call: TRBJ1-6; cdr3_nt: TGTGCCAGCAGTTTAAAAGTGCCAGGGAATAATTCACCCCTCCACTTT; cdr3_aa: CASSLKVPGNNSPLHF
clone_size: many; v_call: TRBV7-7; d_call: TRBD1; j_call: TRBJ2-1; cdr3_nt: TGTGCTAGCAGCTTAGACAGGGACAATGAGCAGTTCTTC; cdr3_aa: CASSLDRDNEQFF
clone_size: many; v_call: TRBV7-8; d_call: -; j_call: TRBJ1-5; cdr3_nt: TGTGCCAGCAGCTCCCGCCTTTCCGGGACACCTAGCAATCAGCCCCAGCATTTT; cdr3_aa: CASSSRLSGTPSNQPQHF
clone_size: few; v_call: TRBV28; d_call: -; j_call: TRBJ2-2; cdr3_nt: TGTGCCAGCAGGGGAGACAGGCGTTACACCGGGGAGCTGTTTTTT; cdr3_aa: CASRGDRRYTGELFF
clone_size: -; v_call: TRBV18; d_call: -; j_call: TRBJ2-3; cdr3_nt: TGTGCCAGCTCACCAACGCCGGCGGGAGATACGCAGTATTTT; cdr3_aa: CASSPTPAGDTQYF
clone_size: many; v_call: TRBV5-6; d_call: -; j_call: TRBJ2-7; cdr3_nt: TGTGCCAGCAGCTTCGTCCAGGGATCCGGCGAGCAGTACTTC; cdr3_aa: CASSFVQGSGEQYF
clone_size: few; v_call: TRBV25-1; d_call: -; j_call: TRBJ1-1; cdr3_nt: TGTGCCAGCAGTGAGAGCCAATCCCCCGAAGCTTTCTTT; cdr3_aa: CASSESQSPEAFF
clone_size: few; v_call: TRBV6-5; d_call: -; j_call: TRBJ2-1; cdr3_nt: TGTGCCAGCAGTTACGTGTTGGGTGGCGGGGGCCTGAATGAGCAGTTCTTC; cdr3_aa: CASSYVLGGGGLNEQFF
clone_size: -; v_call: TRBV7-2; d_call: -; j_call: TRBJ2-5; cdr3_nt: TGTGTCAGCAGCCATTACCCGAGAGTCCCACTGGGGGAGACCCAGTACTTC; cdr3_aa: CVSSHYPRVPLGETQYF
clone_size: many; v_call: TRBV6-1; d_call: TRBD1; j_call: TRBJ2-7; cdr3_nt: TGTGCCAGCAGTAACAGGGGAAAGGGCTACGAGCAGTACTTC; cdr3_aa: CASSNRGKGYEQYF
clone_size: many; v_call: TRBV30; d_call: TRBD1; j_call: TRBJ1-5; cdr3_nt: TGTGCCTGGAGTGGGGACAGTAGTCAGCCCCAGCATTTT; cdr3_aa: CAWSGDSSQPQHF
clone_size: many; v_call: TRBV20-1; d_call: -; j_call: TRBJ2-1; cdr3_nt: TGCAGTGCTAGAGCGAGAGAGGGAGGAGCCCCAACGCAGTTCTTC; cdr3_aa: CSARAREGGAPTQFF
clone_size: -; v_call: TRBV7-2; d_call: -; j_call: TRBJ2-7; cdr3_nt: TGTGCCAGCAGCCCGGCCCCGGGCCGCACCTACGAGCAGTACTTC; cdr3_aa: CASSPAPGRTYEQYF
clone_size: many; v_call: TRBV6-1; d_call: -; j_call: TRBJ1-1; cdr3_nt: TGTGCCAGCAGTGAGGGAGGGGGGCACACTGAAGCTTTCTTT; cdr3_aa: CASSEGGGHTEAFF
clone_size: -; v_call: TRBV11-2; d_call: TRBD1; j_call: TRBJ1-1; cdr3_nt: TGTGCCAGCAGCTTAGGGGCTACAGGGGTGAACACTGAATCTTTCTTT; cdr3_aa: CASSLGATGVNTESFF
clone_size: many; v_call: TRBV7-8; d_call: TRBD1; j_call: TRBJ1-5; cdr3_nt: TGTGCCAGCAGCTCCCCTCGGGGGACAGGCCCCAATCAGCCCCAGCATTTT; cdr3_aa: CASSSPRGTGPNQPQHF
clone_size: many; v_call: TRBV24-1; d_call: TRBD2; j_call: TRBJ2-2; cdr3_nt: TGTGCCACCAGTGTCTCGGGGGGTACCGGGGAGCTGTTTTTT; cdr3_aa: CATSVSGGTGELFF
clone_size: -; v_call: TRBV9; d_call: TRBD1; j_call: TRBJ1-1; cdr3_nt: TGTGCCAGCAGCGAACAGGGGGCGACTGAAGCTTTCTTT; cdr3_aa: CASSEQGATEAFF
clone_size: many; v_call: TRBV7-9; d_call: -; j_call: TRBJ2-2; cdr3_nt: TGTGCCAGCAGCTTGGCCGAGGACACCGGGGAGCTGTTTTTT; cdr3_aa: CASSLAEDTGELFF
clone_size: -; v_call: TRBV5-1; d_call: TRBD2; j_call: TRBJ2-2; cdr3_nt: TGCGCCAGCAGCTTTCAAAGCGGGGCGTACACCGGGGAGCTGTTTTTT; cdr3_aa: CASSFQSGAYTGELFF
clone_size: many; v_call: TRBV7-6; d_call: -; j_call: TRBJ1-1; cdr3_nt: TGTGCCAGCAGCTTAGCCCCCCCCTTGGGGGGCCGGGGCACTGAAGCTTTCTTT; cdr3_aa: CASSLAPPLGGRGTEAFF
clone_size: -; v_call: TRBV9; d_call: TRBD2; j_call: TRBJ2-2; cdr3_nt: TGTGCCAGCATCCCCCGTAGCGGGGGTGCGAACACCGGGGAGCTGTTTTTT; cdr3_aa: CASIPRSGGANTGELFF
clone_size: many; v_call: TRBV6-1; d_call: -; j_call: TRBJ1-1; cdr3_nt: TGTGCCAGCAGCCCTCCGCTGCGAGCTTTCTTT; cdr3_aa: CASSPPLRAFF
clone_size: -; v_call: TRBV5-1; d_call: TRBD1; j_call: TRBJ1-1; cdr3_nt: TGCGCCAGCAGGTCGGACAGGGTTGGCACTCAAGCTTTCTTT; cdr3_aa: CASRSDRVGTQAFF
clone_size: few; v_call: TRBV27; d_call: TRBD2; j_call: TRBJ2-7; cdr3_nt: TGTGCCAGCAGTTTCCGGGGGGTGGTTTACGAGCAGTACTTC; cdr3_aa: CASSFRGVVYEQYF
clone_size: many; v_call: TRBV4-2; d_call: TRBD2; j_call: TRBJ2-1; cdr3_nt: TGTGCCAGCAGCGATATAACTAGCGATAGATACAATGAGCAGTTCTTC; cdr3_aa: CASSDITSDRYNEQFF
clone_size: many; v_call: TRBV9; d_call: -; j_call: TRBJ2-5; cdr3_nt: TGTGCCAGCAGCGTAGGGACATCCCAAGAGACCCAGTACTTC; cdr3_aa: CASSVGTSQETQYF
clone_size: many; v_call: TRBV7-9; d_call: -; j_call: TRBJ2-1; cdr3_nt: TGTGCCAGCAGCTTTGGTACCTTGGGTGCAGGGCTCTCCTACAATGAGCAGTTCTTC; cdr3_aa: CASSFGTLGAGLSYNEQFF
clone_size: many; v_call: TRBV4-1; d_call: -; j_call: TRBJ2-1; cdr3_nt: TGCGCCAGCAGCCAGGGGACAATTGAGCAGTTCTTC; cdr3_aa: CASSQGTIEQFF
clone_size: many; v_call: TRBV9; d_call: -; j_call: TRBJ2-5; cdr3_nt: TGTGCCAGCAGCTTTGGGGGGCGGCAAGGGGAGACCCAGTACTTC; cdr3_aa: CASSFGGRQGETQYF
clone_size: many; v_call: TRBV28; d_call: -; j_call: TRBJ1-4; cdr3_nt: TGTGCCAGCAATAGAATTAATGATGAAAAACTGTTTTTT; cdr3_aa: CASNRINDEKLFF
clone_size: medium-sized; v_call: TRBV10-3; d_call: -; j_call: TRBJ1-5; cdr3_nt: TGTGCCATCAGTGAGAGGGATCAGCCCCAGCATTTT; cdr3_aa: CAISERDQPQHF
clone_size: many; v_call: TRBV2; d_call: TRBD1; j_call: TRBJ2-1; cdr3_nt: TGTGCCAGCGCTACCTTTAGACGGGACAGGGAACAGTTCTTC; cdr3_aa: CASATFRRDREQFF
clone_size: many; v_call: TRBV4-2; d_call: -; j_call: TRBJ2-1; cdr3_nt: TGTGCCAGCAGCCAAGTGGGGGGGCCTGGGGATGAGCAGTTCTTC; cdr3_aa: CASSQVGGPGDEQFF
clone_size: many; v_call: TRBV6-5; d_call: TRBD2; j_call: TRBJ2-7; cdr3_nt: TGTGCCAGCAGTTACTCAAAGCGGGGGTCCTACGAGCAGTACTTC; cdr3_aa: CASSYSKRGSYEQYF
clone_size: few; v_call: TRBV18; d_call: TRBD1; j_call: TRBJ1-5; cdr3_nt: TGTGCCAGCTCTCCGGGACAGGAGGCTGGTGGCAATCAGCCCCAGCATTTT; cdr3_aa: CASSPGQEAGGNQPQHF
clone_size: -; v_call: TRBV28; d_call: -; j_call: TRBJ2-3; cdr3_nt: TGTGCCAGCAGTTTAGGTGGGGTCCCAAGAGGAGATACGCAGTATTTT; cdr3_aa: CASSLGGVPRGDTQYF
clone_size: -; v_call: TRBV30; d_call: -; j_call: TRBJ1-2; cdr3_nt: TGTGCCTGGAGTAGGCATGGGTCCCTGAAATATGGCTACACCTTC; cdr3_aa: CAWSRHGSLKYGYTF
clone_size: many; v_call: TRBV6-1; d_call: -; j_call: TRBJ1-5; cdr3_nt: TGTGCCAGCAGTAGGAAAGGGGGTTATCAGCCCCAGCATTTT; cdr3_aa: CASSRKGGYQPQHF
clone_size: many; v_call: TRBV5-1; d_call: -; j_call: TRBJ2-7; cdr3_nt: TGCGCCAGCAGCTTGGGGCTAGCTCGGTACGAGCAGTACTTC; cdr3_aa: CASSLGLARYEQYF
clone_size: many; v_call: TRBV11-2; d_call: -; j_call: TRBJ1-4; cdr3_nt: TGTGCCAGCAGCTTAGGATGGGCGGGTCTCGAAAAACTGTTTTTT; cdr3_aa: CASSLGWAGLEKLFF
clone_size: many; v_call: TRBV20-1; d_call: -; j_call: TRBJ2-1; cdr3_nt: TGCAGTGCTAGAGTGGGCGCCACCGCAGCGGTATACAATGAGCAGTTCTTC; cdr3_aa: CSARVGATAAVYNEQFF
clone_size: many; v_call: TRBV28; d_call: -; j_call: TRBJ1-1; cdr3_nt: TGTGCCAGCAGTCGACCCGGGGCGCGGGGGACTGAAGCTTTCTTT; cdr3_aa: CASSRPGARGTEAFF